The 30 T cell receptor beta chains below come from one sample, sequenced in a study of identical twins. TCRdb reanalysed the 5' RACE reads using MiXCR and keeps one entry per CDR3 protein. The sample holds around 490,000 distinct CDR3 sequences, roughly 15% seen once. The data were also submitted as part of a second study, on yellow fever vaccine responses in identical twins.

The sequenced sample was CD4+ T cells sorted from blood. All receptors derive from a woman aged 18-35 years in good health.

V usage is TRBV5-5 and J usage is TRBJ1-3; 7 bases are a match to TRBD1. V lost 6 bases to trimming and J lost 0 bases; unmatched junction nucleotides: 6. The CDR3 extends over 15 amino acids. In germline, CDR1 is SGHKS, CDR2 YYEKEE (reference sequence). CDR3 bases: TGTGCCAGCACCTCAGGGGACAGCTCTGGAAACACCATATATTTT. Its protein is CASTSGDSSGNTIYF.

The sample holds one count of this clonotype. The chain couples TRBV5-1 to TRBJ2-2, with a tentative D call TRBD1 (6 bases). The germline V gene encodes CDR1 SGHRS and CDR2 YFSETQ. This CDR3 contains 16 residues. V was pared by 4 bases and J by 0 bases, with 13 bases between. CDR3 sequence: CASSETGDANTGELFF. CDR3 bases: TGCGCCAGCAGCGAGACAGGTGACGCGAACACCGGGGAGCTGTTTTTT.

The chain links TRBV28 to TRBJ2-7; 13 nucleotides align to TRBD2. This CDR3 has 16 amino acids. The germline V gene has CDR1 MDHEN and CDR2 SYDVKM. The V and J ends lost 1 base and 4 bases, in that order; junction bases with no gene match: 4. CDR3 protein: CASSLSGTSGKYEQYF. The CDR3 nucleotides are TGTGCCAGCAGTTTATCCGGGACTAGCGGGAAGTACGAGCAGTACTTC.

V gene TRBV12-3 or TRBV12-4 combines with J gene TRBJ2-1; 11 nucleotides agree with TRBD2. V shed 6 bases and J 8 bases; nucleotides not matched to a gene: 9. CDR3 length: 15 amino acids. The CDR3 protein is CASSPTSGRNDEQFF. The CDR3 DNA is TGTGCCAGCAGCCCAACTAGCGGGAGAAACGATGAGCAGTTCTTC.

This clonotype showed up just a few times. The rearrangement uses TRBV3-1 and TRBJ2-1; 8 bases map to TRBD2. CDR1 LGHDT and CDR2 YNNKEL come from the germline V gene (reference sequence). CDR3 size: 17 residues. V lost 1 base, J lost 5 bases, and 10 bases stayed unmatched. CDR3 sequence (DNA): TGTGCCAGCAGCCAAGCCGGACTAGCCTTACAACACAATGAGCAGTTCTTC. It specifies CASSQAGLALQHNEQFF.

The chain carries TRBV9 and TRBJ2-5; D may match TRBD1 or TRBD2 (5 bases each). V was shortened by 3 bases and J by 0 bases, with 12 bases between the two germline ends. CDR1 is SGDLS, CDR2 YYNGEE, per germline. The CDR3 runs to 15 residues. CDR3 sequence: CASSAGTRDQETQYF. The DNA of the CDR3 is TGTGCCAGCAGCGCCGGGACGAGGGACCAAGAGACCCAGTACTTC.

The genes are TRBV27 and TRBJ2-1; TRBD1 matches 11 bases. From germline, CDR1 is MNHEY and CDR2 SMNVEV (reference sequence). The CDR3 is 16 amino acids. The V and J ends lost 6 bases and 7 bases, in that order; junction bases with no gene match: 11. DNA for the CDR3: TGTGCCAGCAGGGCCTCCGGGACAGGGGGTAGAAATGAGCAGTTCTTC. It yields the protein CASRASGTGGRNEQFF.

This chain uses TRBV12-3 or TRBV12-4 with TRBJ1-2, with D unresolved. The CDR3 has 13 amino acids. V lost 4 bases and J lost 4, with 10 bases in between. The CDR3, as DNA: TGTGCCAGCAGTTCAAGAACATCCTATGGCTACACCTTC. Translated, it gives CASSSRTSYGYTF.

The V and J genes are TRBV5-1 and TRBJ1-2; D unclear. V shed 0 bases and J shed 0 bases, with 9 bases lying between them. Germline-derived CDR1 and CDR2 are SGHRS and YFSETQ. The CDR3 covers 15 residues. Here the CDR3 reads CASSLEGRANYGYTF. The CDR3 DNA reads as TGCGCCAGCAGCTTGGAGGGCAGAGCTAACTATGGCTACACCTTC.

The V and J genes are TRBV24-1 and TRBJ2-3, with a possible D match to TRBD2 (6 bases). CDR1 is KGHDR, CDR2 SFDVKD, per germline. V dropped 11 bases and J dropped 1 base, with 21 bases sitting between them. The CDR3 is 16 amino acids. The DNA of the CDR3 is TGTGCCAGGACCCTATGGGGGGAATACGGCACAGATACGCAGTATTTT. It encodes CARTLWGEYGTDTQYF.

This clonotype was seen more than once but under ten times. The chain recombines TRBV9 with TRBJ2-5, with D perhaps assigned TRBD1 or TRBD2 (6 bases each). This CDR3 has 21 amino acids. CDR1 and CDR2 from the germline V gene are SGDLS and YYNGEE. V was trimmed by 0 bases and J by 2 bases, leaving 29 bases between them. CDR3 protein: CASSVAPSSGAVAAKQETQYF. The CDR3 DNA reads as TGTGCCAGCAGCGTAGCCCCCTCGTCGGGGGCGGTTGCTGCGAAGCAAGAGACCCAGTACTTC.

This clonotype was seen many times. The V call is TRBV12-3 or TRBV12-4, the J call TRBJ2-7; D is perhaps TRBD1 or TRBD2 (5 bases each). This CDR3 comprises 14 residues. V was clipped by 5 bases and J by 7 bases, with 18 bases between them. The DNA for the CDR3 is TGTGCCAGCAGTGAGGGACCGGCCCACTTGGAGCAGTACTTC. This gives the protein CASSEGPAHLEQYF.

This clonotype has a handful of counts. The chain joins TRBV9 to TRBJ1-6, with TRBD1 identical over 7 bases. After removal of 0 bases from V and 9 bases from J, the junction contained 6 bases not matched to a gene. The V gene's germline CDR1 is SGDLS and CDR2 YYNGEE. The CDR3 extends over 15 amino acids. Here the CDR3 reads CASSVGQGIGSPLHF. As DNA, the CDR3 is TGTGCCAGCAGCGTAGGACAGGGAATTGGTTCACCCCTCCACTTT.

This clonotype appeared a single time. V usage is TRBV7-9 and J usage is TRBJ2-1, with 8 bases matching TRBD2. The J segment lost 7 bases and the V segment lost 3 bases, leaving 2 bases of the junction unmatched. The CDR3 extends over 13 amino acids. Per germline, CDR1 SEHNR and CDR2 FQNEAQ (reference sequence). As DNA, the CDR3 is TGTGCCAGCAGCTTCCTAGCGGGTAATGAGCAGTTCTTC. Translation: CASSFLAGNEQFF.

The chain couples TRBV28 to TRBJ2-1; no definite D call. The CDR3 totals 16 residues. V lost 5 bases and J 0 bases, leaving 14 bases between the germline ends. Germline loops: CDR1 MDHEN, CDR2 SYDVKM. The CDR3 sequence is CASSGTDASSYNEQFF. CDR3 in DNA: TGTGCCAGCAGTGGTACGGACGCCAGCTCCTACAATGAGCAGTTCTTC.

This clonotype was found a few times. CDR3 sequence: CASSPSLYGYTF. The DNA for the CDR3 is TGTGCCAGCAGCCCTTCTCTCTATGGCTACACCTTC. V gene TRBV12-3 or TRBV12-4 combines with J gene TRBJ1-2; no firm D call. This CDR3 contains 12 residues. V lost 6 bases to trimming and J lost 4 bases, with 9 bases between them.

This clonotype was detected a few times. The gene calls are TRBV5-1 and TRBJ2-3; 12 bases align to TRBD2. The CDR3 has 17 residues. V was pared by 4 bases and J by 3 bases, with 9 bases of the junction left unmatched. The V gene's germline CDR1 is SGHRS and CDR2 YFSETQ. The CDR3 loop is CASSGALTSGSTDTQYF. In DNA, the CDR3 is TGCGCCAGCAGCGGCGCCCTGACTAGCGGGAGTACAGATACGCAGTATTTT.

J is TRBJ2-7 and V is TRBV5-1, with D maybe TRBD1 (6 bases). V shed 4 bases and J shed 1 base, with 18 bases lying between them. Germline CDR1 reads SGHRS; CDR2 reads YFSETQ. This CDR3 contains 16 residues. The CDR3 DNA follows: TGCGCCAGCAGCGGGGGCCAGGGTGCCCCTTCCTACGAGCAGTACTTC. It yields the protein CASSGGQGAPSYEQYF.

This clonotype was observed a few times. The rearrangement uses TRBV12-3 or TRBV12-4 and TRBJ1-3, with D perhaps matching TRBD1 (5 bases). Deletions cut 5 bases from V and 9 bases from J, with 11 bases between. This CDR3 contains 12 residues. The chain's CDR3 is CASSHSGGTIYF. The CDR3 nucleotides read TGTGCCAGCAGTCATTCGGGGGGCACCATATATTTT.

V usage is TRBV7-9 and J usage is TRBJ2-7, with D maybe TRBD2 (6 bases). Germline CDR1 and CDR2: SEHNR and FQNEAQ (reference sequence). V gave up 6 bases and J gave up 7 bases, with 13 bases separating them. The CDR3 length is 12 residues. CDR3 amino acids: CASSSSGREQYF. For the CDR3, the DNA is TGTGCCAGCAGTTCCTCGGGGAGGGAGCAGTACTTC.

The rearrangement links TRBV7-2 to TRBJ2-1; no definite D call. Trimming left V 1 base short and J 6 bases short, with 10 bases between. CDR3 length: 14 residues. Germline CDR1 reads SGHTA; CDR2 reads FQGNSA. The CDR3 region is CASSLDLIANEQFF. CDR3 coding DNA: TGTGCCAGCAGCTTAGACCTCATTGCCAATGAGCAGTTCTTC. The whole variable domain, remainder taken from reference TRBV7-2 and TRBJ2-1, is GAGVSQSPSNKVTEKGKDVELRCDPISGHTALYWYRQSLGQGLEFLIYFQGNSAPDKSGLPSDRFSAERTGGSVSTLTIQRTQQEDSAVYLCASSLDLIANEQFFGPGTRLTVL.

In regard to this clonotype: One end of the junction is discordant with germline, which a read error may explain. The J gene is TRBJ2-1, the V gene TRBV12-3 or TRBV12-4; 12 bases are shared with TRBD2. The CDR3 is 18 amino acids. CDR3 in DNA: TGTGCCAGCAGTTTAGTTTACCTGACTAGCGGGGGAAGCAATGAGCGGTTCTTC. Its protein product is CASSLVYLTSGGSNERFF.

A few counts support this clonotype. The chain uses TRBV28 and TRBJ2-7; D ambiguous. The CDR3 loop spans 13 amino acids. Germline assignment: CDR1 MDHEN and CDR2 SYDVKM. Trimming shortened V by 7 bases and J by 5 bases, and 15 bases separated the two germline ends. The CDR3 loop is CASTALLIDEQYF. In DNA form, the CDR3 reads TGTGCCAGCACAGCCCTTTTGATAGACGAGCAGTACTTC.

This clonotype appeared a single time. Given the absence of the conserved phenylalanine or tryptophan at the CDR3 end, a read error is likely. The V and J genes are TRBV15 and TRBJ2-2; weak D call: TRBD1 (5 bases). Germline assignment: CDR1 LNHNV and CDR2 YYDKDF (reference sequence). Trimming pared 7 bases from V and 5 bases from J, leaving 17 bases between. CDR3 length: 15 residues. The CDR3 bases are TGTGCCACCACAGGCGGCAGGGAAGGAACCGGGGAGCTGTTTTTA. Translation gives CATTGGREGTGELFL.

V is TRBV12-3 or TRBV12-4 and J is TRBJ2-1; 8 positions match TRBD2. The V segment lost 5 bases and the J segment 7 bases; nucleotides outside the gene matches: 7. The CDR3 is 14 amino acids. The CDR3 loop is CASSTSGAVNEQFF. The CDR3 DNA is TGTGCCAGCAGTACTAGCGGAGCGGTGAATGAGCAGTTCTTC.

This clonotype was found a few times. V and J are TRBV7-2 and TRBJ2-1, with 9 bases identical to TRBD2. This CDR3 spans 16 amino acids. In germline, CDR1 is SGHTA, CDR2 FQGNSA. V gave up 1 base and J gave up 6 bases; unmatched junction bases: 7. The DNA for the CDR3 is TGTGCCAGCAGCTTAGTATCTAGCGGGATCGTCAATGAGCAGTTCTTC. It encodes CASSLVSSGIVNEQFF.

V gene TRBV14 combines with J gene TRBJ2-2, with 9 bases identical to TRBD1. Germline CDR1 and CDR2: SGHDN and FVKESK. The CDR3 covers 18 residues. V dropped 1 base and J dropped 4; count of bases not matched to a gene: 10. CDR3 sequence (DNA): TGTGCCAGCAGCCAAGGAAGGACAGGGGTATCAGGCACCGGGGAGCTGTTTTTT. Translated: CASSQGRTGVSGTGELFF.

This rearrangement joins TRBV3-1 to TRBJ2-7; TRBD2 matches 8 bases. The CDR3 is 15 residues long. The germline V gene has CDR1 LGHDT and CDR2 YNNKEL (reference sequence). After removal of 4 bases from V and 6 bases from J, the junction contained 11 bases not matched to a gene. As DNA, the CDR3 is TGTGCCAGCAGCCCCGGTCCGGGAGGGACTTCCGAGCAGTACTTC. The encoded protein is CASSPGPGGTSEQYF.

The chain is built from TRBV14 and TRBJ2-1, with D perhaps matching TRBD1 (5 bases). CDR1 is SGHDN and CDR2 is FVKESK in the germline V gene. V was shortened by 7 bases and J by 5 bases, with 12 bases between the two germline ends. The CDR3 length is 13 residues. CDR3 region: CASTRRDHNEQFF. The CDR3 DNA is TGTGCCAGCACCCGCAGGGATCACAATGAGCAGTTCTTC.

The V gene is TRBV28, the J gene TRBJ2-5; possibly TRBD2 for D (6 bases). Per germline, CDR1 MDHEN and CDR2 SYDVKM. The CDR3 is 16 amino acids. V was trimmed by 3 bases and J by 1 base, leaving 15 bases between them. For the CDR3, the DNA is TGTGCCAGCAGTTTCCAGCGGGCGGGACCCCAAGAGACCCAGTACTTC. As protein: CASSFQRAGPQETQYF.